The 27 T cell receptor beta chains given below trace back to one sample, sequenced in a study of tumor and adjacent non-tumor tissue in lung cancer. Three rounds of nested PCR, following a modified ARM-PCR protocol, produced the TCRbeta library. One entry per CDR3 protein, called by TCRdb with MiXCR from the multiplex PCR reads. The repertoire holds tens of thousands of distinct CDR3 sequences, with 70% to 80% as singletons. RNA was extracted from bulk tissue without any cell sorting. Distant lung tissue was collected more than 3 cm away from the tumor edge. Material: distant non-tumor lung tissue. Receptor source: a woman aged 60-70 years with non-small cell lung cancer.

In regard to this clonotype: The junction differs from germline at one of its ends, possibly a read error. The gene calls are TRBV4-3 and TRBJ2-3; 8 bases are a match to TRBD2. The germline V gene encodes CDR1 LGHNA and CDR2 YSLEER. The CDR3 loop spans 16 amino acids. For the CDR3, the DNA is TGCGCCAGCGGCCAGATGGAGGCGGGGGGAACAGATACGCATTATTTT. Amino acids: CASGQMEAGGTDTHYF.

By sample share, this clonotype is medium-sized. At one end the junction does not follow the germline gene, possibly because of a read error. The chain links TRBV29-1 to TRBJ1-4; TRBD1 is a possible D gene (5 bases). The CDR3 loop spans 14 amino acids. Germline V gene data show CDR1 as SQVTM and CDR2 as ANQGSEA. In nucleotides, the CDR3 is TGCAGCGCTGAAGGGTCCAGGGATAATGAAAAACTGTTTTTT. As protein: CSAEGSRDNEKLFF.

This clonotype came up a few times. It may be a read error: a sequence one base away is much more abundant. This chain connects TRBV4-3 to TRBJ2-3, with D perhaps TRBD1 or TRBD2 (5 bases each). The CDR3 contains 15 residues. Germline V gives CDR1 LGHNA, CDR2 YSLEER. The CDR3 DNA sequence: TGCGCCAGCTACCCGGGGTCACGAAGCACAGGTACGCAGTATTTT. Translated: CASYPGSRSTGTQYF.

Details on this clonotype: Relative to the germline gene, one junction end is altered; a read error may explain this. This chain joins TRBV29-1 and TRBJ2-7; maybe TRBD2 (6 bases). The CDR3 is made up of 14 amino acids. From germline, CDR1 is SQVTM and CDR2 ANQGSEA. The DNA of the CDR3 is TGCATCGTTCTCCGGGACTTCCTATCCTACGAGCAGTACTTC. Translation: CIVLRDFLSYEQYF.

This clonotype was recorded at least ten times. The chain couples TRBV7-3 to TRBJ1-2; no reliable D call. The germline V gene encodes CDR1 SGHTA and CDR2 FQGTGA. Trimming removed 5 bases at V and 1 base at J, with 8 bases between. CDR3 length: 13 amino acids. CDR3 residues: CASSQDGNYGYTF. The CDR3 DNA reads TGTGCCAGCAGCCAAGACGGTAACTATGGCTACACCTTC.

The chain employs TRBV20-1 and TRBJ2-7, with unresolved D. The CDR3 totals 15 residues. V was clipped by 3 bases and J by 13 bases, with 28 bases between them. Per germline, CDR1 DFQATT and CDR2 SNEGSKA (reference sequence). CDR3 protein: CSARVGRVYSYKRYF. CDR3 nucleotide sequence: TGCAGTGCTAGGGTCGGCAGAGTCTACTCCTACAAGCGATACTTC.

With regard to this clonotype: A read error may be the cause here, since a much bigger clone is one base away. This rearrangement joins TRBV20-1 to TRBJ1-1; 7 bases align to TRBD1. This CDR3 region has 13 residues. Per germline, CDR1 DFQATT and CDR2 SNEGSKA (reference sequence). For the CDR3, the DNA is TGCGGTCCATCAATACAGGGGATAGATGAAGCTTTCTTT. Translating gives CGPSIQGIDEAFF.

In regard to this clonotype: This CDR3 fails to terminate in the conserved phenylalanine or tryptophan, so it likely reflects a read error. The chain carries TRBV12-3 or TRBV12-4 and TRBJ2-4; a weak D match, TRBD1 (6 bases). Trimming pared 9 bases from V and 3 bases from J, leaving 18 bases between. The length of the CDR3 is 15 residues. The chain's CDR3 is CARSATGSGKNIQYS. CDR3 nucleotides: TGTGCCAGGAGTGCAACAGGGAGTGGCAAAAACATTCAGTACTCC.

As to this clonotype: One junction end does not reproduce the germline sequence, and a read error may be involved. The rearrangement links TRBV11-2 to TRBJ2-7; the match to TRBD1 covers 8 bases. CDR1 and CDR2 from the germline V gene are SGHAT and FQNNGV. The CDR3 covers 14 residues. The CDR3: CASSLVRTGIEQYF. CDR3 nucleotides: TGTGCCAGTAGCTTAGTAAGGACAGGGATCGAGCAGTACTTC.

This clonotype has a count of ten or more. The gene calls are TRBV18 and TRBJ2-2; D unclear. V shed 3 bases and J shed 0 bases, with 11 bases lying between them. Germline CDR1 KGHSH, CDR2 LQKENI. The CDR3 is 16 amino acids. For the CDR3, the DNA is TGTGCCAGCTCACCGCGGCCCCCGGCGAACACCGGGGAGCTGTTTTTT. Protein: CASSPRPPANTGELFF.

Remarks on this clonotype: Compared with germline, one end of the junction differs, possibly owing to a read error. The rearrangement uses TRBV12-3 or TRBV12-4 and TRBJ2-7; 7 nucleotides align to TRBD1. The CDR3 is 19 amino acids. The CDR3, as DNA: TGTGCCAGCAGTTTAAAACGGGACAGATTAGCGTGGGGGTCCTACGAGCAGTATTTC. Amino acid sequence: CASSLKRDRLAWGSYEQYF.

As for this clonotype: Since a much larger clone is just one base distant, this may be a read error. The J gene is TRBJ1-4, the V gene TRBV20-1, with D possibly TRBD1 on 5 matching bases. Germline V gene sequence: CDR1 DFQATT, CDR2 SNEGSKA (reference sequence). The CDR3 consists of 12 residues. The CDR3 here is CSARRGGEKVFF. In DNA form, the CDR3 reads TGCAGTGCTAGGAGGGGCGGAGAAAAAGTGTTTTTT.

With regard to this clonotype: At one end the junction does not follow the germline gene, possibly because of a read error. This chain uses TRBV5-1 with TRBJ2-2; D uncertain. The CDR3 sequence is 13 residues long. Germline CDR1 SGHRS, CDR2 YFSETQ. The chain's CDR3 is CDSLPIDTGELFF. For the CDR3, the DNA is TGCGACAGCCTTCCGATTGACACCGGGGAGCTGTTTTTT.

Regarding this clonotype: The CDR3 does not close with the conserved phenylalanine or tryptophan, likely indicating a read error. The limits of the CDR3 on the DNA are not certain, so only TCRdb's listed CDR3 is given. This CDR3 reads CASSQEPGAITGEVFL. This sequence joins TRBV4-1 and TRBJ2-2; no DNA check was done on the table's D call, TRBD1. Germline V gene lookup returns CDR1 MGHRA and CDR2 YSYEKL. Ends included, the CDR3 has 16 residues.

Note on this clonotype: Mismatch with germline at one junction end may stem from a read error. The rearrangement joins TRBV11-1 to TRBJ2-2, with 13 bases that match TRBD2. The CDR3 sequence is 17 residues long. In germline, CDR1 is SGHAT, CDR2 FQDESV (reference sequence). For the CDR3, the DNA is TGTGCCAGCAGCCCGCGACTAGCGGGGGGATCCACCGGGGAGCTGTCTTTT. It encodes CASSPRLAGGSTGELSF.

Points on this clonotype: The junction does not match germline at one end; this may be a read error. This chain links TRBV12-3 or TRBV12-4 with TRBJ2-5; 8 nucleotides agree with TRBD1. CDR3 length equals 16 residues. DNA of the CDR3: TGTGCCAGCAGTTTAGGGACAGGGTCAACTCTAGAGATCCAGTACTTC. Amino acids: CASSLGTGSTLEIQYF.

Remarks on this clonotype: As the CDR3 is not closed by the conserved phenylalanine or tryptophan, this likely results from a read error. This chain joins TRBV6-2 or TRBV6-3 and TRBJ2-5; no reliable D call. This CDR3 comprises 14 residues. Germline V gene data show CDR1 as MNHEY and CDR2 as SVGEGT. CDR3 region: CASRWSIQQESQYL. The CDR3 DNA follows: TGTGCCAGCAGGTGGAGTATTCAACAAGAGAGCCAGTACCTC.

A note on this clonotype: One end of the junction varies from germline; a read error may be responsible. The rearrangement uses TRBV10-3 and TRBJ2-1; D uncertain. The CDR3 spans 15 residues. Looked up from germline, CDR1 is ENHRY and CDR2 is SYGVKD. The CDR3 loop is CTISESTNRENEQFF. The CDR3 DNA follows: TGTACCATCAGTGAGTCGACCAACAGAGAGAATGAGCAGTTCTTC.

This chain connects TRBV6-6 to TRBJ2-7; D may correspond to TRBD1 or TRBD2 (7 bases each). The CDR3 runs to 13 residues. Trimming shortened V by 10 bases and J by 2 bases, and 15 bases separated the two germline ends. Germline V lookup: CDR1 MNHNY, CDR2 SVGAGI (reference sequence). CDR3: CANMPGGAYEQYF. For the CDR3, the DNA is TGTGCCAACATGCCAGGGGGGGCCTACGAGCAGTACTTC.

The chain is built from TRBV28 and TRBJ1-2; a weak D match, TRBD1 (5 bases). The CDR3 is 14 amino acids. V was trimmed by 4 bases and J by 4 bases, leaving 13 bases between them. Germline CDR1 MDHEN, CDR2 SYDVKM. The CDR3 DNA reads as TGTGCCAGCAGTTCACCACAGGTGACCTATGGCTACACCTTC. The encoded protein is CASSSPQVTYGYTF.

V gene TRBV19 combines with J gene TRBJ1-2; tentatively, D is TRBD1 (6 bases). Germline lookup yields CDR1 LNHDA and CDR2 SQIVND (reference sequence). The CDR3 totals 14 residues. The V gene lost 4 bases and the J gene lost 4 bases, with 13 bases spanning the gap. In nucleotides, the CDR3 is TGTGCCAGTAGTAGTTCAGGGGATACCTATGGCTACACCTTC. Amino acid sequence: CASSSSGDTYGYTF.

About this clonotype itself: A much larger clone differs from this one at a single base, so this may be a read error. This CDR3 fails to terminate in the conserved phenylalanine or tryptophan, so it likely reflects a read error. This chain joins TRBV5-1 and TRBJ1-5, with D perhaps matching TRBD1 (5 bases). Germline V CDR1 and CDR2: SGHRS, YFSETQ. The germline V and J ends were trimmed by 3 bases and 3 bases, with 10 bases remaining between them. This CDR3 has 14 residues. CDR3 coding DNA: TGCGCCAGCAGCTCCGGGGCCCCCAATCAGCCCCAGCATTCT. It encodes CASSSGAPNQPQHS.

The J gene is TRBJ2-5, the V gene TRBV6-5; D remains ambiguous. The CDR3 sequence is 13 residues long. Germline lookup yields CDR1 MNHEY and CDR2 SVGAGI. The V gene lost 2 bases and the J gene lost 5 bases, with 9 bases spanning the gap. CDR3 in amino acids: CASSYDCHETQYF. The CDR3 bases are TGTGCCAGCAGTTACGACTGCCATGAGACCCAGTACTTC.

In this sample, this clonotype turned up once. Relative to the germline gene, one junction end is altered; a read error may explain this. This rearrangement joins TRBV12-3 or TRBV12-4 to TRBJ1-5; perhaps TRBD1 as D (6 bases). The CDR3 contains 13 residues. CDR3 sequence: CVSSVTGNQPLHF. The CDR3 bases are TGTGTCAGCAGTGTCACAGGGAATCAGCCCCTGCATTTT.

By share, this clonotype counts as medium-sized. The V and J genes are TRBV4-3 and TRBJ2-2; 7 bases are shared with TRBD2. V lost 4 bases and J lost 7; bases outside the gene matches: 12. The CDR3 covers 16 residues. Germline V gene lookup returns CDR1 LGHNA and CDR2 YSLEER. In DNA, the CDR3 is TGCGCCAGCAGCCTCACCCGGGGAGGGGCTGGCGGGGAGCTGTTTTTT. It translates to CASSLTRGGAGGELFF.

There are many counts of this clonotype. The chain has TRBV10-2 and TRBJ2-4; no reliable D call. The CDR3 has 11 residues. Trimming stripped 3 bases from V and 8 bases from J, with 5 bases between. CDR1 and CDR2 from the germline V gene are WSHSY and SAAADI. The CDR3 protein is CASSELDIQYF. The CDR3 DNA reads as TGCGCCAGCAGTGAACTCGACATTCAGTACTTC.

This CDR3 is CASSQVCGRVDTQYF. CDR3 nucleotides: TGCGCCAGCAGCCAAGTGTGCGGGAGAGTGGATACGCAGTATTTT. The rearrangement joins TRBV4-3 to TRBJ2-3, with 7 bases matching TRBD2. The germline V gene encodes CDR1 LGHNA and CDR2 YSLEER. V was clipped by 1 base and J by 6 bases; unmatched bases: 7. The CDR3 covers 15 residues.